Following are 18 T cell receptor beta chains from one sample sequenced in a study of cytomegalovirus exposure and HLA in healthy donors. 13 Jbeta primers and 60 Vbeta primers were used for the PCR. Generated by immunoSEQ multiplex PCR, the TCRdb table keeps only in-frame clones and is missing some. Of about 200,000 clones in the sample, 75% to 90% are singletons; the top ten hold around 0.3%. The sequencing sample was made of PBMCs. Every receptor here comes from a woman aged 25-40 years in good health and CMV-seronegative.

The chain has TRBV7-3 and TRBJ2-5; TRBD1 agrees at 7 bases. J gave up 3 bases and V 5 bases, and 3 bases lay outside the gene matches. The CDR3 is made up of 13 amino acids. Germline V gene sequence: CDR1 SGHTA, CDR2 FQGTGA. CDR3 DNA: TGTGCCAGCAGCCTCCAGGGGGAAGAGACCCAGTACTTC. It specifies CASSLQGEETQYF. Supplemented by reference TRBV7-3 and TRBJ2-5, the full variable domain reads GAGVSQTPSNKVTEKGKYVELRCDPISGHTALYWYRQSLGQGPEFLIYFQGTGAADDSGLPNDRFFAVRPEGSVSTLKIQRTERGDSAVYLCASSLQGEETQYFGPGTRLLVL.

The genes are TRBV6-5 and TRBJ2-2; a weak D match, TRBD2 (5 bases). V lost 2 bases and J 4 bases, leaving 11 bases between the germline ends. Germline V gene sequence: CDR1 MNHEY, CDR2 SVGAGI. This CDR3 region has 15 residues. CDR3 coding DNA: TGTGCCAGCAGTTACGCAGGCGGAGGCACCGGGGAGCTGTTTTTT. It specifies CASSYAGGGTGELFF.

The DNA of the CDR3 is TGTGCCAGTAGTCTGGACAGGGGAGTTAGCTATGGCTACACCTTC. Amino acid sequence: CASSLDRGVSYGYTF. This chain links TRBV19 with TRBJ1-2; 9 nucleotides agree with TRBD1. From germline, CDR1 is LNHDA and CDR2 SQIVND (reference sequence). The length of the CDR3 is 15 residues. After removal of 5 bases from V and 4 bases from J, the junction contained 8 bases not matched to a gene. The full variable domain, completed using reference TRBV19 and TRBJ1-2, is DGGITQSPKYLFRKEGQNVTLSCEQNLNHDAMYWYRQDPGQGLRLIYYSQIVNDFQKGDIAEGYSVSREKKESFPLTVTSAQKNPTAFYLCASSLDRGVSYGYTFGSGTRLTVV.

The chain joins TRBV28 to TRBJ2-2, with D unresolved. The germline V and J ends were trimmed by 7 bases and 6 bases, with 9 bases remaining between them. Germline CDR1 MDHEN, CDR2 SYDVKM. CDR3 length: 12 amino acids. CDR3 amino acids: CASNVVAGELFF. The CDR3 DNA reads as TGTGCCAGCAACGTAGTGGCCGGGGAGCTGTTTTTT.

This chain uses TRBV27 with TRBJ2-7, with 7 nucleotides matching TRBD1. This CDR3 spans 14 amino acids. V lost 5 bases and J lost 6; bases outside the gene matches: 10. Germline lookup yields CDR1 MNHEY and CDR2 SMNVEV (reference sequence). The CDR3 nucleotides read TGTGCCAGCAGTAGGACAGGTCAGGGTCTCGAGCAGTACTTC. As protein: CASSRTGQGLEQYF.

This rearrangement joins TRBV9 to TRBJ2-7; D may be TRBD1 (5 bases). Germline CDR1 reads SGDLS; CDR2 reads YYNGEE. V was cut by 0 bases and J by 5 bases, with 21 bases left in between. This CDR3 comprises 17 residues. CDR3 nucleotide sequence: TGTGCCAGCAGCGTAGACGTTGGAGCGCCCCAGGGCAACGAGCAGTACTTC. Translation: CASSVDVGAPQGNEQYF.

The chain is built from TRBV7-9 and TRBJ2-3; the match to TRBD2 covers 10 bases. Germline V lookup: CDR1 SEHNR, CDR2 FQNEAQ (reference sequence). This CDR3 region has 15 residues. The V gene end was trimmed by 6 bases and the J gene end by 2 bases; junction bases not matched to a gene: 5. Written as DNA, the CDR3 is TGTGCCAGCAGTAAGCGGGGGGGAAACACAGATACGCAGTATTTT. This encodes CASSKRGGNTDTQYF.

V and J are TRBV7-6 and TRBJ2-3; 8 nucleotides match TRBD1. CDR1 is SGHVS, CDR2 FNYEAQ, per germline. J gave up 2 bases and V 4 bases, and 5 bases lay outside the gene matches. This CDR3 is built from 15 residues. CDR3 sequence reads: CASSSGQEFTDTQYF. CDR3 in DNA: TGTGCCAGCAGCTCGGGACAGGAGTTCACAGATACGCAGTATTTT.

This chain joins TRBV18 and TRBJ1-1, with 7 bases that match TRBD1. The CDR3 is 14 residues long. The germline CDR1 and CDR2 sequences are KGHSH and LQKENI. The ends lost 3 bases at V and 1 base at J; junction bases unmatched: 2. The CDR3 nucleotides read TGTGCCAGCTCACCGGACAGGCAGAACACTGAAGCTTTCTTT. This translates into CASSPDRQNTEAFF.

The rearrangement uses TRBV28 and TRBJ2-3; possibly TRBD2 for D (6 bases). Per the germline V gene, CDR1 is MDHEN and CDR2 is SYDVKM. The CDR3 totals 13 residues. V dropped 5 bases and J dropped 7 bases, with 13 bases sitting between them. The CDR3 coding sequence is TGTGCCAGCAGTGCGGGACTTTCAAATACGCAGTATTTT. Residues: CASSAGLSNTQYF.

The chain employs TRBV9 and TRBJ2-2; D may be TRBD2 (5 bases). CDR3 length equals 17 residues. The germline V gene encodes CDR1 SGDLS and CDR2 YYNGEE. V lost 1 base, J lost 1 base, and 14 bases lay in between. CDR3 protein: CASSVSASGRNTGELFF. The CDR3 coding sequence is TGTGCCAGCAGCGTATCCGCCAGCGGCCGGAACACCGGGGAGCTGTTTTTT. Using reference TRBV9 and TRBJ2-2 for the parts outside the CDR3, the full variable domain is DSGVTQTPKHLITATGQRVTLRCSPRSGDLSVYWYQQSLDQGLQFLIQYYNGEERAKGNILERFSAQQFPDLHSELNLSSLELGDSALYFCASSVSASGRNTGELFFGEGSRLTVL.

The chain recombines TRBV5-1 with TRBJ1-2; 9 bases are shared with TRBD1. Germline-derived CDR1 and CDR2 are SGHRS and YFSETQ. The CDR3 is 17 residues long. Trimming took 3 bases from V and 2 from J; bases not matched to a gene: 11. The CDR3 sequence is CASSSYVSGQGNYGYTF. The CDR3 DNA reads TGCGCCAGCAGCTCCTATGTATCGGGACAGGGCAACTATGGCTACACCTTC.

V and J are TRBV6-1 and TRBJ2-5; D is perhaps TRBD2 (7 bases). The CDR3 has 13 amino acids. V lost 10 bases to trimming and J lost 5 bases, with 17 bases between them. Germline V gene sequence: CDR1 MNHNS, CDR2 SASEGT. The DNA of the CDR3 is TGTGCCACCCGAAGGGGGGGAGGGGAGACCCAGTACTTC. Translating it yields CATRRGGGETQYF.

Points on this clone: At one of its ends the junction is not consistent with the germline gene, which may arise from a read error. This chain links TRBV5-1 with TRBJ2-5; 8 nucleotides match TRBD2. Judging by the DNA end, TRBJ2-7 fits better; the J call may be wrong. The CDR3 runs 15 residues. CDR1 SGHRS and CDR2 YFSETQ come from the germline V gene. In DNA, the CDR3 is TGCGCCAGCAGCCTGGCGCGGGAGGACTCCCACGAGCAGTACTTC. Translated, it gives CASSLAREDSHEQYF.

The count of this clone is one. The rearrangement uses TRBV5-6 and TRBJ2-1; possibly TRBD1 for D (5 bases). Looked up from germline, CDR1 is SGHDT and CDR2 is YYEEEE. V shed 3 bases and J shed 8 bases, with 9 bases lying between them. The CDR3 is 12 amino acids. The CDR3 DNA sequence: TGTGCCAGCAGCTGGATCAGGGATGAGCAGTTCTTC. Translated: CASSWIRDEQFF.

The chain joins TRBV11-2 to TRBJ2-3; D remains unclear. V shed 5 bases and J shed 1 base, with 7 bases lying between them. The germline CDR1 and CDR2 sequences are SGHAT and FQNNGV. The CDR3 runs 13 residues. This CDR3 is CASSPLRTDTQYF. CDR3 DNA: TGTGCCAGCAGCCCCCTCCGCACAGATACGCAGTATTTT.

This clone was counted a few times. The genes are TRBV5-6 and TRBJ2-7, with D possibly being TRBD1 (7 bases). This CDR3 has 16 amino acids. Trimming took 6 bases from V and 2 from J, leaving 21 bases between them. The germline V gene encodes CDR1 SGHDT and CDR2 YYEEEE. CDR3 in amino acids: CASKEQGRDMPYEQYF. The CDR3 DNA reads TGTGCCAGCAAAGAACAGGGGCGGGATATGCCCTACGAGCAGTACTTC.

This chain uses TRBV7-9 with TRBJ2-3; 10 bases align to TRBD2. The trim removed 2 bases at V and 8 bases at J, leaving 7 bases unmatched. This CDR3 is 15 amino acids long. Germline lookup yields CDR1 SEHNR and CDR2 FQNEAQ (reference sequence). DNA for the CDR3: TGTGCCAGCAGCTTATTAACTAGCGGGGCGGCTACGCAGTATTTT. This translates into CASSLLTSGAATQYF.